Detailed here is one T cell receptor beta chain. Its antigen remains unidentified. This entry is derived from a study of T cell repertoires and HLA-DP antigens. The overall study: Alloantigens: one with one groove difference and one with approximately ten differences versus self. Sorted CD137+CD4+ samples averaged around 200 ng DNA; pre-culture CD4+ samples, around 1,200 ng. Notes on the study in general: Naive and memory CD4+ cells were analysed together, not apart.

Generated by immunoSEQ multiplex PCR, the TCRdb table keeps only in-frame clones and is missing some. Here the sample spans 85,000 to 90,000 clones, 86% being singletons. Per the germline V gene, CDR1 is MNHEY and CDR2 is SVGAGI. J gave up 3 bases and V 5 bases, and 3 bases lay outside the gene matches. The CDR3 covers 13 residues. V and J are TRBV6-5 and TRBJ1-1; TRBD1 agrees at 7 bases. The sequenced sample consisted of CD4+ T cells from PBMCs. This TCR derives from a man aged 50 to 59 in good health and CMV-seronegative. The CDR3 reads CASSRDSDTEAFF. The CDR3 bases are TGTGCCAGCAGTAGGGACAGCGACACTGAAGCTTTCTTT.